The sequence of this T cell receptor (beta chain) was determined in a study of T-cell memory formation after mild COVID-19. Study-wide results and caveats: Proof of SARS-CoV-2 specificity was absent for the second-wave clones that crested on day 37.

TCRdb re-derived calls from the 5' RACE reads in MiXCR, one entry per CDR3 protein. There are under 50,000 distinct CDR3 sequences in the sample; 25% to 30% occur only once, and 40% to 50% lies in the top ten. In regard to this clonotype: Its matching antigen is unknown.

The CDR3 extends over 18 amino acids. Germline V gene data show CDR1 as SGHRS and CDR2 as YFSETQ. With V trimmed by 0 bases and J by 0 bases, 2 bases remained unmatched. This sequence joins TRBV5-1 and TRBJ2-6; 11 positions agree with TRBD1. The clonotype was recovered from a young man who had mild COVID-19 (a few samples of this study predate the infection). Cell type and time point are not known. Material for sequencing was PBMCs or a T cell subset sorted from them (not recorded which). The CDR3 loop is CASSLEGTGGSGANVLTF. The CDR3 bases are TGCGCCAGCAGCTTGGAGGGGACAGGGGGCTCTGGGGCCAACGTCCTGACTTTC.